This paragraph covers one T cell receptor (beta chain) sequence. Donors counted as nominally healthy when sampled, yet unrecorded immune exposures were likely. These data come from a study of cytomegalovirus exposure and HLA in healthy donors. The V gene lost 0 bases and the J gene lost 3 bases, with 12 bases spanning the gap. The germline gives CDR1 SGHAT, CDR2 FQNNGV. The CDR3 runs to 16 residues. The PCR used 60 Vbeta and 13 Jbeta primers. Generated by immunoSEQ multiplex PCR, the TCRdb table keeps only in-frame clones and is missing some. The sample shows 50,000 to 70,000 clones, roughly four fifths of them seen only once.

Input material: PBMCs. This TCR was recovered from a human donor in good health. This sequence joins TRBV11-2 and TRBJ1-3; possible D gene TRBD1, 6 bases. The CDR3, as DNA: TGTGCCAGCAGCTTAGATCGGGGGGGCTTTGGAAACACCATATATTTT. Amino acids: CASSLDRGGFGNTIYF. Variable domain in full (rest from reference TRBV11-2 and TRBJ1-3): EAGVAQSPRYKIIEKRQSVAFWCNPISGHATLYWYQQILGQGPKLLIQFQNNGVVDDSQLPKDRFSAERLKGVDSTLKIQPAKLEDSAVYLCASSLDRGGFGNTIYFGEGSWLTVV.